This T cell receptor (beta chain) was sequenced for a study of shared clonotypes between healthy human individuals. CD45RO negativity and positive selection for CCR7 defined naive CD8 cells, a population that excluded terminally differentiated effector memory CD45RA+ cells. Only Caucasian adults living in Nashville, Tennessee served as donors. Methods used by the authors: Junction-only immunoSEQ sequences carried no quality scores, so filtering differed. The table came from immunoSEQ multiplex PCR; TCRdb's copy has only in-frame clones and leaves some out. V and J calls and clone size come straight from that table; D and trimming were deduced from the DNA. Of some 2 million clones in the sample, approximately 95% were seen once. The receptor comes from a man between 18 and 35 years old in good health. Input material: naive CD8+ T cells sorted from blood.

CDR3 nucleotides: TGTGCCAGCAGTGAATCCCTATCCCCGGACAGGGATGGCACTGAAGCTTTCTTT. As protein: CASSESLSPDRDGTEAFF. The rearrangement joins TRBV6-1 to TRBJ1-1; 8 bases are shared with TRBD1. This CDR3 has 18 residues. The trim removed 2 bases at V and 4 bases at J, leaving 15 bases unmatched. CDR1 MNHNS and CDR2 SASEGT come from the germline V gene.